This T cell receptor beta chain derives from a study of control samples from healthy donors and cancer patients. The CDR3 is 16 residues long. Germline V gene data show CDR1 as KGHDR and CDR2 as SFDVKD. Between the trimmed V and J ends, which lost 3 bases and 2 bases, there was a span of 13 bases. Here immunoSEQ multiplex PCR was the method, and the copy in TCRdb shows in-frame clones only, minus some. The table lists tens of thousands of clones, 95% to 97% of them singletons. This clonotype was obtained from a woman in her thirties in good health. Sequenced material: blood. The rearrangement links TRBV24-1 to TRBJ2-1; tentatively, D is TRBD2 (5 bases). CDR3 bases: TGTGCCACCAGTGATAGTGAGGGTCGCGCCTACAATGAGCAGTTCTTC. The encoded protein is CATSDSEGRAYNEQFF.